One sample yielded the 7 T cell receptor beta chains listed below, sequenced in a study of blood T cell repertoires in COVID-19. Assay: immunoSEQ multiplex PCR; the TCRdb copy retains only in-frame clones and omits some. This sample has approximately 440,000 clones, with about 85% found just once. The sample was PBMCs or T cells enriched from blood (not recorded which). The source is a woman between 18 and 30 years old who had recovered from COVID-19.

This chain joins TRBV5-4 and TRBJ2-3; D gene ambiguous. The CDR3 has 15 amino acids. The germline V gene has CDR1 SGHNT and CDR2 YYREEE (reference sequence). The ends were cut back, 4 bases at V and 0 bases at J, with 12 bases in the middle. CDR3 in DNA: TGTGCCAGCAGCCCTACTACCGTAAGCACAGATACGCAGTATTTT. This gives the protein CASSPTTVSTDTQYF.

The chain carries TRBV7-3 and TRBJ1-5; D is unresolved. CDR3 length: 17 residues. Trimming cost V 4 bases and J 8 bases, with 24 bases left between them. The germline gives CDR1 SGHTA, CDR2 FQGTGA. In DNA form, the CDR3 reads TGTGCCAGCAGCTCCTCGGGAGAGTGTGCCATTTTGGAGCCCCAGCATTTT. It yields the protein CASSSSGECAILEPQHF.

This chain links TRBV28 with TRBJ2-3; 8 bases line up with TRBD2. Germline V CDR1 and CDR2: MDHEN, SYDVKM. J was trimmed by 3 bases and V by 8 bases; bases with no gene match: 16. The CDR3 is 17 residues long. CDR3 DNA sequence: TGTGCCAGCTATGTATCCTCGTCGGGCGGGGGGACAGATACGCAGTATTTT. It is translated as CASYVSSSGGGTDTQYF.

The chain links TRBV24-1 to TRBJ2-2; 8 bases agree with TRBD1. Germline CDR1 reads KGHDR; CDR2 reads SFDVKD. The CDR3 consists of 14 residues. The junction had 2 bases not matched to a gene; V was cut back by 4 bases and J by 5 bases. The CDR3 coding sequence is TGTGCCACCAGTGACAGGGGGCTGACCGGGGAGCTGTTTTTT. Amino acids: CATSDRGLTGELFF.

V is TRBV15 and J is TRBJ2-4; tentatively, D is TRBD1 (6 bases). The V end lost 5 bases, the J end lost 7 bases, and 15 bases lay between the germline ends. The CDR3 length is 14 residues. From germline, CDR1 is LNHNV and CDR2 YYDKDF (reference sequence). CDR3 nucleotides: TGTGCCACCAGCCAAATAGGACAGAGGAACATTCAGTACTTC. The encoded protein is CATSQIGQRNIQYF.

The V and J genes are TRBV24-1 and TRBJ1-5; a weak D match, TRBD1 (6 bases). Germline values: CDR1 KGHDR, CDR2 SFDVKD. V lost 6 bases and J 2 bases, leaving 13 bases between the germline ends. The length of the CDR3 is 15 residues. CDR3 amino acids: CATSLTGRGNQPQHF. The CDR3 region has the DNA TGTGCCACCAGTCTCACAGGGCGGGGCAATCAGCCCCAGCATTTT.

J is TRBJ1-5 and V is TRBV30, with no clear D. Germline assignment: CDR1 GTSNPN and CDR2 SVGIG (reference sequence). The CDR3 loop spans 13 amino acids. V lost 1 base and J lost 3, with 7 bases in between. The DNA for the CDR3 is TGTGCCTGGAGTGACAGCTACAATCAGCCCCAGCATTTT. Its protein product is CAWSDSYNQPQHF.